These T cell receptor beta chains were read from a single sample in a study of T cells in Graves' hyperthyroidism and ophthalmopathy. TCRdb itself ran the multiplex PCR reads through MiXCR, one entry per CDR3 protein. The data show 400,000 or so distinct CDR3 sequences, over 11% seen once. The sample consisted of blood. These receptors originate from a man aged 50 or older with Graves' ophthalmopathy. Both conserved end residues are part of each CDR3. The D gene is left open where the match is weak. Some rows mark clone size as missing; the rest say once, few, many or name a class of expanded clone.

j_gene: TRBJ2-2; v_gene: TRBV20-1; abundance: many; d_gene: TRBD1; CDR3nt: TGCAGTGCTGGGGGACAGGGGGCGCGCACCGGGGAGCTGTTTTTT; CDR3aa: CSAGGQGARTGELFF
j_gene: TRBJ2-7; v_gene: TRBV12-3/TRBV12-4; abundance: few; d_gene: TRBD1; CDR3nt: TGTGCCAGCAGTCGGACAGGCTACTCCTACGAGCAGTACTTC; CDR3aa: CASSRTGYSYEQYF
j_gene: TRBJ1-3; v_gene: TRBV12-3/TRBV12-4; abundance: many; d_gene: -; CDR3nt: TGTGCCAGCAGGGGACTACCATCAGGAAACACCATATATTTT; CDR3aa: CASRGLPSGNTIYF
j_gene: TRBJ2-7; v_gene: TRBV19; abundance: -; d_gene: -; CDR3nt: TGTGCCAGTAGTCCTTCGAGGGGGGGGAGAACCTACGAGCAGTACTTC; CDR3aa: CASSPSRGGRTYEQYF
j_gene: TRBJ1-5; v_gene: TRBV6-1; abundance: -; d_gene: -; CDR3nt: TGTGCCAGCAGTTTCCCAGACAATCAGCCCCAGCATTTT; CDR3aa: CASSFPDNQPQHF
j_gene: TRBJ1-2; v_gene: TRBV5-1; abundance: many; d_gene: -; CDR3nt: TGCGCCAGCAGCTTGGCGGAGGGAAGCGACTATGGCTACACCTTC; CDR3aa: CASSLAEGSDYGYTF
j_gene: TRBJ2-3; v_gene: TRBV7-3; abundance: once; d_gene: TRBD2; CDR3nt: TGTGCCAGCAGCTCCCTCGTAGCGGGAGCCTTTTCTTCAGATACGCAGTATTTT; CDR3aa: CASSSLVAGAFSSDTQYF
j_gene: TRBJ1-4; v_gene: TRBV20-1; abundance: few; d_gene: -; CDR3nt: TGCAGTGCTAGCAGGCAGGGACCAGCAACTAATGAAAAACTGTTTTTT; CDR3aa: CSASRQGPATNEKLFF
j_gene: TRBJ1-5; v_gene: TRBV10-3; abundance: -; d_gene: -; CDR3nt: TGTGCCATCAGTGATAGACAGCATAGCAATCAGCCCCAGCATTTT; CDR3aa: CAISDRQHSNQPQHF
j_gene: TRBJ2-5; v_gene: TRBV5-1; abundance: many; d_gene: -; CDR3nt: TGCGCCAGCAGCTCACGACAGCAAGAGACCCAGTACTTC; CDR3aa: CASSSRQQETQYF
j_gene: TRBJ1-6; v_gene: TRBV6-2/TRBV6-3; abundance: few; d_gene: -; CDR3nt: TGTGCCAGCAGTCCTCGTAGTGGAAGACAGTCACCCCTCCACTTT; CDR3aa: CASSPRSGRQSPLHF
j_gene: TRBJ2-7; v_gene: TRBV5-1; abundance: many; d_gene: TRBD2; CDR3nt: TGCGCCAGCAGCTTTGCCCGGACTAGCGGGATCTACGAGCAGTACTTC; CDR3aa: CASSFARTSGIYEQYF
j_gene: TRBJ1-6; v_gene: TRBV10-3; abundance: few; d_gene: -; CDR3nt: TGTGCCATCAGTCAGGACGCTGATTCACCCCTCCACTTT; CDR3aa: CAISQDADSPLHF
j_gene: TRBJ1-2; v_gene: TRBV3-1; abundance: many; d_gene: -; CDR3nt: TGTGCCAGCAGCCAAGTGTTTTCGGCCGGAGGCTACACCTTC; CDR3aa: CASSQVFSAGGYTF
j_gene: TRBJ2-2; v_gene: TRBV11-2; abundance: many; d_gene: TRBD1; CDR3nt: TGTGCCAGCACCCTTCGGACAGGCGGGGAGCTGTTTTTT; CDR3aa: CASTLRTGGELFF
j_gene: TRBJ1-2; v_gene: TRBV6-2/TRBV6-3; abundance: -; d_gene: -; CDR3nt: TGTGCCATCGGACAAGCCTATGGCTACACCTTC; CDR3aa: CAIGQAYGYTF
j_gene: TRBJ2-7; v_gene: TRBV12-3/TRBV12-4; abundance: many; d_gene: -; CDR3nt: TGTGCCAGCAGTTTTGGCGGAGTTGTCTACGAGCAGTACTTC; CDR3aa: CASSFGGVVYEQYF
j_gene: TRBJ1-4; v_gene: TRBV12-3/TRBV12-4; abundance: many; d_gene: TRBD1; CDR3nt: TGTGCCAGCAGTCCAACGGGACAGGGGGCGAAAAAACTGTTTTTT; CDR3aa: CASSPTGQGAKKLFF
j_gene: TRBJ2-1; v_gene: TRBV7-8; abundance: few; d_gene: -; CDR3nt: TGTGCCAGCAGCTTAACATTGCGGCCAGCGGGCTCCTACAATGAGCAGTTCTTC; CDR3aa: CASSLTLRPAGSYNEQFF
j_gene: TRBJ2-7; v_gene: TRBV7-2; abundance: few; d_gene: TRBD1; CDR3nt: TGTGCCAGCAGCTTCGGACAGGCTAGGTACGAGCAGTACTTC; CDR3aa: CASSFGQARYEQYF
j_gene: TRBJ2-7; v_gene: TRBV27; abundance: many; d_gene: -; CDR3nt: TGTGCCAGCAGTTTTCGTCGTATAGACTACGAGCAGTACTTC; CDR3aa: CASSFRRIDYEQYF
j_gene: TRBJ2-7; v_gene: TRBV5-1; abundance: many; d_gene: -; CDR3nt: TGTGCCAGCAGCTTAGCTAGCTCCTACGAGCAGTACTTC; CDR3aa: CASSLASSYEQYF
j_gene: TRBJ2-3; v_gene: TRBV6-1; abundance: many; d_gene: TRBD1; CDR3nt: TGTGCCAGCAGTTACCTTGGACAGGGGAGTCCAGATACGCAGTATTTT; CDR3aa: CASSYLGQGSPDTQYF
j_gene: TRBJ1-2; v_gene: TRBV6-5; abundance: many; d_gene: -; CDR3nt: TGTGCCAGCAGTTACTCGAAGAGAGGCTCTCCTGGCTACACCTTC; CDR3aa: CASSYSKRGSPGYTF
j_gene: TRBJ2-3; v_gene: TRBV10-3; abundance: -; d_gene: TRBD2; CDR3nt: TGTGCCATCAGTGAGTCAAGCGGGAGGACAGATACGCAGTATTTT; CDR3aa: CAISESSGRTDTQYF
j_gene: TRBJ2-5; v_gene: TRBV2; abundance: many; d_gene: TRBD2; CDR3nt: TGTGCCAGCAGTGAGGGACTAGCGGGAGGTACGGGGACCCAGTACTTC; CDR3aa: CASSEGLAGGTGTQYF
j_gene: TRBJ2-5; v_gene: TRBV18; abundance: many; d_gene: TRBD1; CDR3nt: TGTGCCAGCTCAACTAGACAGGGACCGAGAGAGACCCAGTACTTC; CDR3aa: CASSTRQGPRETQYF
j_gene: TRBJ2-2; v_gene: TRBV6-1; abundance: few; d_gene: TRBD2; CDR3nt: TGTGCCAGCAGGAGACTAGCGGGAGGGGACACCGGGGAGCTGTTTTTT; CDR3aa: CASRRLAGGDTGELFF
j_gene: TRBJ1-2; v_gene: TRBV20-1; abundance: -; d_gene: -; CDR3nt: TGCAGTGCTAGAGATGAGGGGAACTCCTATGGCTACACCTTC; CDR3aa: CSARDEGNSYGYTF
j_gene: TRBJ1-1; v_gene: TRBV20-1; abundance: -; d_gene: -; CDR3nt: TGCAGTGCTAGAGAGGTCTACCTGAACACTGAAGCTTTCTTT; CDR3aa: CSAREVYLNTEAFF
j_gene: TRBJ2-1; v_gene: TRBV19; abundance: -; d_gene: -; CDR3nt: TGTGCCAGTATGGAATGGAATGACAATGAGCAGTTCTTC; CDR3aa: CASMEWNDNEQFF
j_gene: TRBJ2-1; v_gene: TRBV18; abundance: many; d_gene: -; CDR3nt: TGTGCCAGCTCACCACCGACCTCACAGTTGCAGTTCTTC; CDR3aa: CASSPPTSQLQFF
j_gene: TRBJ1-1; v_gene: TRBV6-1; abundance: few; d_gene: TRBD1; CDR3nt: TGTGCCGGCCCACAGGGGCCGGACACTGAAGCTTTCTTT; CDR3aa: CAGPQGPDTEAFF
j_gene: TRBJ2-1; v_gene: TRBV6-1; abundance: many; d_gene: TRBD2; CDR3nt: TGTGCCAGCAGGGGAGCGGGAGCAGGTTACAATGAGCAGTTCTTC; CDR3aa: CASRGAGAGYNEQFF
j_gene: TRBJ2-2; v_gene: TRBV11-2; abundance: few; d_gene: -; CDR3nt: TGTGCCAGCACCAAAACCCACACCCTCCATCCCGGGGAGCTGTTTTTT; CDR3aa: CASTKTHTLHPGELFF
j_gene: TRBJ1-5; v_gene: TRBV12-3/TRBV12-4; abundance: -; d_gene: -; CDR3nt: TGTGCCAGCAGTGCACAAGGACCCCAGCATTTT; CDR3aa: CASSAQGPQHF
j_gene: TRBJ2-7; v_gene: TRBV27; abundance: few; d_gene: -; CDR3nt: TGTGCCAGCAGTCAAGTGGGCCTAGGCTACGAGCAGTACTTC; CDR3aa: CASSQVGLGYEQYF
j_gene: TRBJ2-7; v_gene: TRBV18; abundance: many; d_gene: -; CDR3nt: TGTGCCAGCTCACCACCGGCGCACTACGAGCAGTACTTC; CDR3aa: CASSPPAHYEQYF
j_gene: TRBJ2-1; v_gene: TRBV20-1; abundance: few; d_gene: -; CDR3nt: TGCAGTGCTAGTCCCCCGCCGACTAGAAATGAGCAGTTCTTC; CDR3aa: CSASPPPTRNEQFF
j_gene: TRBJ2-7; v_gene: TRBV5-1; abundance: many; d_gene: TRBD2; CDR3nt: TGCGCCAGCAGCGGAGTAGCGGGAGGGCCTCGAGAGCAGTACTTC; CDR3aa: CASSGVAGGPREQYF
j_gene: TRBJ2-1; v_gene: TRBV19; abundance: few; d_gene: TRBD2; CDR3nt: TGTGCCAGTAGCGGAGTAGCGGGAGATCACTTGAGAAGCTCCTACAATGAGCAGTTCTTC; CDR3aa: CASSGVAGDHLRSSYNEQFF
j_gene: TRBJ2-5; v_gene: TRBV11-1; abundance: many; d_gene: TRBD2; CDR3nt: TGTGCCAGCAGCTCGGGACTAGCGGGATTTGAGACCCAGTACTTC; CDR3aa: CASSSGLAGFETQYF
j_gene: TRBJ2-2; v_gene: TRBV7-2; abundance: -; d_gene: TRBD1; CDR3nt: TGTGCCAGCAGGGCCGGGACAGCGAACACCGGGGAGCTGTTTTTT; CDR3aa: CASRAGTANTGELFF
j_gene: TRBJ1-1; v_gene: TRBV30; abundance: many; d_gene: -; CDR3nt: TGTGCCTGGGGGCCCGACAGAGGCGCTTTCTTT; CDR3aa: CAWGPDRGAFF
j_gene: TRBJ2-5; v_gene: TRBV29-1; abundance: -; d_gene: -; CDR3nt: TGCAGCGTTGTACCCAACAAAGAGACCCAGTACTTC; CDR3aa: CSVVPNKETQYF
j_gene: TRBJ1-1; v_gene: TRBV9; abundance: many; d_gene: -; CDR3nt: TGTGCCAGCAGCGTAGGGGGTGGTTTGAACACTGAAGCTTTCTTT; CDR3aa: CASSVGGGLNTEAFF
j_gene: TRBJ2-7; v_gene: TRBV12-3/TRBV12-4; abundance: -; d_gene: -; CDR3nt: TGTGCCAGCAGTTTAGAACCTCCCCACGAGCAGTACTTC; CDR3aa: CASSLEPPHEQYF
j_gene: TRBJ2-1; v_gene: TRBV5-1; abundance: many; d_gene: -; CDR3nt: TGCGCCAGCAGCTTGGATGGCAACACCTACAATGAGCAGTTCTTC; CDR3aa: CASSLDGNTYNEQFF
j_gene: TRBJ2-2; v_gene: TRBV2; abundance: once; d_gene: TRBD2; CDR3nt: TGTGCCAGCAGTGAAGCCGGGACTAGCGGGGCGGCGGACACCGGGGAGCTGTTTTTT; CDR3aa: CASSEAGTSGAADTGELFF
j_gene: TRBJ1-5; v_gene: TRBV28; abundance: few; d_gene: -; CDR3nt: TGTGCCAGCAGTTTAAGTGAGGGCCGGGGCAATCAGCCCCAGCATTTT; CDR3aa: CASSLSEGRGNQPQHF
j_gene: TRBJ2-2; v_gene: TRBV7-9; abundance: -; d_gene: -; CDR3nt: TGTGCCAGCAGCTCTCGAGAGACCGGGGAGCTGTTTTTT; CDR3aa: CASSSRETGELFF
j_gene: TRBJ2-4; v_gene: TRBV18; abundance: many; d_gene: TRBD1; CDR3nt: TGTGCCAGCACCCAACTACCAACAGGGGACATTCAGTACTTC; CDR3aa: CASTQLPTGDIQYF
j_gene: TRBJ2-3; v_gene: TRBV7-8; abundance: many; d_gene: -; CDR3nt: TGTGCCAGCAGCCTGGCCCCCGGGGGAACAGATACGCAGTATTTT; CDR3aa: CASSLAPGGTDTQYF
j_gene: TRBJ1-2; v_gene: TRBV3-1; abundance: -; d_gene: -; CDR3nt: TGTGCCAGCAGCCAAGATGTTGGAGGGGCCTATGGCTACACCTTC; CDR3aa: CASSQDVGGAYGYTF
j_gene: TRBJ2-5; v_gene: TRBV7-2; abundance: many; d_gene: -; CDR3nt: TGTGCCAGCAGTCCTAGCTGGCCCCAAGAGACCCAGTACTTC; CDR3aa: CASSPSWPQETQYF
j_gene: TRBJ2-6; v_gene: TRBV6-1; abundance: -; d_gene: -; CDR3nt: TGTGCCAGCAGTCTGAGGGAGGGGGCGGGGGGGGCCAACGTCCTGACTTTC; CDR3aa: CASSLREGAGGANVLTF
j_gene: TRBJ2-2; v_gene: TRBV6-6; abundance: once; d_gene: -; CDR3nt: TGTGCCAGCAGTTACTCCCGGGCAGCCGGGGAGCTGTTTTTT; CDR3aa: CASSYSRAAGELFF